These 32 T cell receptor beta chains share one sample of origin, sequenced in a study of CD4 T cells in relation to SARS-CoV-2 and coronaviruses. Sequencing was performed with immunoSEQ multiplex PCR; in TCRdb, only in-frame clones are kept and a portion is missing. This sample has about 36,000 clones, with 70% to 85% found just once. No antigen is known for these receptors. Source material: memory CD4+ T cells from PBMCs, cultured in vitro. The receptors shown here come from an adult with COVID-19.

The genes are TRBV2 and TRBJ2-3; 11 bases line up with TRBD2. The ends lost 7 bases at V and 7 bases at J; junction bases unmatched: 4. CDR1 and CDR2 (germline): SNHLY, FYNNEI. The CDR3 is made up of 13 amino acids. This chain's CDR3 is CASNLAGGNTQYF. The DNA for the CDR3 is TGTGCCAGCAACCTAGCGGGAGGAAATACGCAGTATTTT. Variable domain in full (rest from reference TRBV2 and TRBJ2-3): EPEVTQTPSHQVTQMGQEVILRCVPISNHLYFYWYRQILGQKVEFLVSFYNNEISEKSEIFDDQFSVERPDGSNFTLKIRSTKLEDSAMYFCASNLAGGNTQYFGPGTRLTVL.

This clone appeared a single time. At the DNA level, this CDR3 is encoded by other sequences in the same sample as well. The chain combines TRBV6-6 with TRBJ1-1; 7 bases match TRBD1. V was clipped by 3 bases and J by 4 bases; unmatched bases: 8. The germline gives CDR1 MNHNY, CDR2 SVGAGI (reference sequence). This CDR3 contains 15 residues. CDR3 protein: CASSYARGDATEAFF. CDR3 coding DNA: TGTGCCAGCAGTTATGCCAGGGGGGACGCCACTGAAGCTTTCTTT.

The CDR3 reads CASSEISGSNADTQYF. CDR3 coding DNA: TGTGCCAGCAGCGAGATTAGCGGGAGTAATGCAGATACGCAGTATTTT. The rearrangement links TRBV5-5 to TRBJ2-3, with 9 bases fitting TRBD2. CDR3 length equals 16 residues. Germline assignment: CDR1 SGHKS and CDR2 YYEKEE (reference sequence). After removal of 4 bases from V and 4 bases from J, the junction contained 10 bases not matched to a gene. Supplemented by reference TRBV5-5 and TRBJ2-3, the full variable domain reads DAGVTQSPTHLIKTRGQQVTLRCSPISGHKSVSWYQQVLGQGPQFIFQYYEKEERGRGNFPDRFSARQFPNYSSELNVNALLLGDSALYLCASSEISGSNADTQYFGPGTRLTVL.

The chain is built from TRBV9 and TRBJ2-5; unclear D gene. The germline CDR1 and CDR2 sequences are SGDLS and YYNGEE. Trimming took off 3 bases at V and 0 bases at J, with 12 bases between the two ends. The CDR3 covers 15 residues. The CDR3 bases are TGTGCCAGCAGCGCAGAAGCTGAGTACCAAGAGACCCAGTACTTC. Protein: CASSAEAEYQETQYF.

The rearrangement uses TRBV5-4 and TRBJ2-3; D ambiguous. The CDR3 contains 13 residues. Between the trimmed V and J ends, which lost 4 bases and 1 base, there was a span of 7 bases. Per germline, CDR1 SGHNT and CDR2 YYREEE (reference sequence). The CDR3 reads CASSGIGTDTQYF. In DNA form, the CDR3 reads TGTGCCAGCAGCGGGATAGGCACAGATACGCAGTATTTT. Complete variable domain (other parts from reference TRBV5-4 and TRBJ2-3): ETGVTQSPTHLIKTRGQQVTLRCSSQSGHNTVSWYQQALGQGPQFIFQYYREEENGRGNFPPRFSGLQFPNYSSELNVNALELDDSALYLCASSGIGTDTQYFGPGTRLTVL.

This clone has more than one count but fewer than ten. The rearrangement uses TRBV19 and TRBJ2-2, with 14 nucleotides matching TRBD2. The J segment lost 0 bases and the V segment lost 4 bases, leaving 10 bases of the junction unmatched. Germline CDR1 LNHDA, CDR2 SQIVND (reference sequence). This CDR3 region has 20 residues. CDR3 residues: CASSKYGTSGRGPNTGELFF. The CDR3 coding sequence is TGTGCCAGTAGTAAATATGGGACTAGCGGGAGAGGTCCGAACACCGGGGAGCTGTTTTTT.

By share, this clone ranks as medium-sized. V gene TRBV7-2 combines with J gene TRBJ2-7; a weak D match, TRBD1 (5 bases). V dropped 1 base and J dropped 13 bases, with 11 bases sitting between them. The germline V gene encodes CDR1 SGHTA and CDR2 FQGNSA. The CDR3 is 11 residues long. The CDR3, as DNA: TGTGCCAGCAGCTTAGAATACGACAGATACTTC. This sequence encodes CASSLEYDRYF.

In this sample, this clone turned up a few times. The chain has TRBV6-5 and TRBJ1-5, with no clear D. Trimming removed 5 bases at V and 6 bases at J, with 8 bases between. Germline V CDR1 and CDR2: MNHEY, SVGAGI. The CDR3 has 12 amino acids. The CDR3 is CASSREGQPQHF. The DNA for the CDR3 is TGTGCCAGCAGTCGGGAGGGTCAGCCCCAGCATTTT.

The chain joins TRBV7-9 to TRBJ2-5; tentative D call: TRBD1 (6 bases). CDR3 length: 17 amino acids. The V gene lost 4 bases and the J gene lost 3 bases, with 21 bases spanning the gap. CDR1 is SEHNR, CDR2 FQNEAQ, per germline (reference sequence). The CDR3 is CASSSTSQGPLKETQYF. CDR3 nucleotides: TGTGCCAGCAGCTCAACGAGCCAGGGGCCGCTTAAAGAGACCCAGTACTTC.

The genes are TRBV2 and TRBJ2-5, with TRBD2 matching 10 bases. Trimming took 6 bases from V and 9 from J; bases not matched to a gene: 7. Germline CDR1 reads SNHLY; CDR2 reads FYNNEI. The CDR3 loop spans 13 amino acids. The CDR3 sequence is CASREGLASPQYF. In DNA, the CDR3 is TGTGCCAGCAGGGAGGGACTAGCGTCCCCCCAGTACTTC.

The rearrangement uses TRBV30 and TRBJ1-5; no definite D call. The CDR3 has 14 residues. The germline V gene encodes CDR1 GTSNPN and CDR2 SVGIG (reference sequence). The ends were cut back, 3 bases at V and 5 bases at J, with 14 bases in the middle. In DNA form, the CDR3 reads TGTGCCTGGAGGGGGATAGGACCTCATCAGCCCCAGCATTTT. It yields the protein CAWRGIGPHQPQHF.

The chain joins TRBV7-8 to TRBJ2-3; perhaps TRBD1 as D (5 bases). V was trimmed by 5 bases and J by 6 bases, leaving 12 bases between them. The V gene's germline CDR1 is SGHVS and CDR2 FQNEAQ. This CDR3 is 13 amino acids long. In nucleotides, the CDR3 is TGTGCCAGCAGCCCAGACTGGGGCGATACGCAGTATTTT. Translation gives CASSPDWGDTQYF.

The V call is TRBV28, the J call TRBJ2-1; possibly TRBD2 for D (6 bases). Trimming removed 6 bases at V and 3 bases at J, with 9 bases between. The CDR3 is 13 amino acids. CDR1 is MDHEN, CDR2 SYDVKM, per germline. CDR3 DNA: TGTGCCAGCAGCGGGAGCATCTACAATGAGCAGTTCTTC. Protein product: CASSGSIYNEQFF.

This chain links TRBV6-4 with TRBJ2-2; a weak D match, TRBD2 (6 bases). V was trimmed by 3 bases and J by 4 bases, leaving 6 bases between them. The CDR3 runs 13 residues. The germline V gene encodes CDR1 MRHNA and CDR2 SNTAGT. This chain's CDR3 is CASSETSTGELFF. The DNA for the CDR3 is TGTGCCAGCAGTGAGACTAGCACCGGGGAGCTGTTTTTT.

This chain joins TRBV6-5 and TRBJ2-7, with 8 positions matching TRBD2. The junction had 9 bases not matched to a gene; V was cut back by 6 bases and J by 5 bases. The CDR3 length is 14 residues. Germline assignment: CDR1 MNHEY and CDR2 SVGAGI. The chain's CDR3 is CASSPGLGLNEQYF. The CDR3 region has the DNA TGTGCCAGCAGCCCGGGACTAGGATTAAACGAGCAGTACTTC.

For the CDR3, the DNA is TGTGCCAGCTCACCACTGCCCCCCGGGGCAGGCGGGCAAGAGCAGTTCTTC. Residues: CASSPLPPGAGGQEQFF. The rearrangement uses TRBV18 and TRBJ2-1; D assignment may be TRBD1 or TRBD2 (5 bases each). The CDR3 sequence is 17 residues long. Germline V lookup: CDR1 KGHSH, CDR2 LQKENI. The ends were cut back, 1 base at V and 10 bases at J, with 23 bases in the middle.

The chain combines TRBV18 with TRBJ2-7; D not resolved. The CDR3 consists of 11 residues. Germline V gene data show CDR1 as KGHSH and CDR2 as LQKENI. The V end was cut by 3 bases, the J end by 7 bases, with 7 bases between. The CDR3 region is CASSPSAEQYF. DNA for the CDR3: TGTGCCAGCTCACCTTCGGCGGAGCAGTACTTC.

The chain recombines TRBV14 with TRBJ1-1; D is undetermined. Trimming removed 8 bases from V and 3 bases from J, with 10 bases in between. There are 12 residues in the CDR3. Germline V gene lookup returns CDR1 SGHDN and CDR2 FVKESK. DNA of the CDR3: TGTGCCAGCGGCAGGCTGTACACTGAAGCTTTCTTT. Amino acid sequence: CASGRLYTEAFF.

The rearrangement joins TRBV3-1 (or the pseudogene TRBV3-2) to TRBJ2-3, with D unresolved. V was cut by 0 bases and J by 6 bases, with 10 bases left in between. Germline assignment: CDR1 LGHDT and CDR2 YNNKEL (reference sequence). This CDR3 region has 14 residues. The CDR3 DNA is TGTGCCAGCAGCCAAGAAGGATGGATTGATACGCAGTATTTT. Its protein is CASSQEGWIDTQYF.

The chain uses TRBV9 and TRBJ2-1; 8 bases map to TRBD2. The CDR3 has 17 amino acids. With 4 bases clipped from V and 10 bases from J, the junction kept 19 bases outside the gene matches. Germline V gene lookup returns CDR1 SGDLS and CDR2 YYNGEE. DNA for the CDR3: TGTGCCAGCAGCCGCATAGCGGGATTTCTCGGTACGGGAGAGCAGTTCTTC. This codes for CASSRIAGFLGTGEQFF. The variable domain in full, with the rest retrieved from reference TRBV9 and TRBJ2-1, is DSGVTQTPKHLITATGQRVTLRCSPRSGDLSVYWYQQSLDQGLQFLIQYYNGEERAKGNILERFSAQQFPDLHSELNLSSLELGDSALYFCASSRIAGFLGTGEQFFGPGTRLTVL.

The J gene is TRBJ2-1, the V gene TRBV9, with a weak D call TRBD2 (6 bases). V gave up 0 bases and J gave up 4 bases, with 11 bases separating them. Germline assignment: CDR1 SGDLS and CDR2 YYNGEE. This CDR3 is 15 amino acids long. This CDR3 reads CASSVESGWYNEQFF. DNA for the CDR3: TGTGCCAGCAGCGTAGAAAGCGGGTGGTACAATGAGCAGTTCTTC.

The chain links TRBV18 to TRBJ1-5; 7 bases match TRBD1. Germline V lookup: CDR1 KGHSH, CDR2 LQKENI. This CDR3 has 13 amino acids. V lost 6 bases and J lost 5; bases outside the gene matches: 4. This CDR3 reads CASSQTGDQPQHF. The CDR3 coding sequence is TGTGCCAGCTCCCAAACAGGGGATCAGCCCCAGCATTTT.

V and J are TRBV14 and TRBJ2-3; possible D gene TRBD2, 5 bases. Germline V CDR1 and CDR2: SGHDN, FVKESK. V lost 1 base and J 0 bases, leaving 14 bases between the germline ends. This CDR3 contains 17 residues. CDR3 residues: CASSQGWELTSTDTQYF. CDR3 coding DNA: TGTGCCAGCAGCCAAGGGTGGGAGCTGACTAGCACAGATACGCAGTATTTT.

The chain uses TRBV7-6 and TRBJ2-3; 7 bases line up with TRBD2. CDR1 SGHVS and CDR2 FNYEAQ come from the germline V gene. The CDR3 is made up of 15 amino acids. The junction had 5 bases not matched to a gene; V was cut back by 2 bases and J by 3 bases. As DNA, the CDR3 is TGTGCCAGCAGCTTATGGGGGGAGGGAACAGATACGCAGTATTTT. Its protein is CASSLWGEGTDTQYF.

The genes are TRBV6-5 and TRBJ2-2; D remains ambiguous. This CDR3 has 15 amino acids. CDR1 MNHEY and CDR2 SVGAGI come from the germline V gene. V shed 8 bases and J shed 0 bases, with 13 bases lying between them. The CDR3 region is CASSPMGTNTGELFF. The DNA of the CDR3 is TGTGCCAGCTCCCCTATGGGGACGAACACCGGGGAGCTGTTTTTT.

The V gene is TRBV7-9, the J gene TRBJ2-5; D unclear. The CDR3 contains 12 residues. V lost 1 base and J 4 bases, leaving 4 bases between the germline ends. The V gene's germline CDR1 is SEHNR and CDR2 FQNEAQ (reference sequence). The CDR3 DNA sequence: TGTGCCAGCAGCTTAGACGGAGAGACCCAGTACTTC. Its protein product is CASSLDGETQYF.

The V and J genes are TRBV4-3 and TRBJ2-6, with D hard to call. The ends were cut back, 0 bases at V and 0 bases at J, with 15 bases in the middle. This CDR3 is 19 amino acids long. Per the germline V gene, CDR1 is LGHNA and CDR2 is YSLEER. CDR3: CASSQDLGQAISGANVLTF. In nucleotides, the CDR3 is TGCGCCAGCAGCCAAGATCTAGGGCAGGCCATCTCTGGGGCCAACGTCCTGACTTTC.

This rearrangement joins TRBV28 to TRBJ1-4; D ambiguous. Germline CDR1 is MDHEN and CDR2 is SYDVKM. Trimming removed 4 bases at V and 8 bases at J, with 2 bases between. CDR3 length: 10 amino acids. This chain's CDR3 is CASSSEKLFF. CDR3 nucleotides: TGTGCCAGCAGTTCCGAAAAACTGTTTTTT.

The chain employs TRBV10-3 and TRBJ1-2; D remains unclear. The germline V gene encodes CDR1 ENHRY and CDR2 SYGVKD. The V and J ends lost 0 bases and 2 bases respectively, with 7 bases between them. This CDR3 has 14 residues. The CDR3 bases are TGTGCCATCAGTGAGTCCCGGGGAAACTATGGCTACACCTTC. This gives the protein CAISESRGNYGYTF.

The chain combines TRBV7-9 with TRBJ2-3, with D tentatively TRBD1 or TRBD2 (5 bases each). The ends were cut back, 2 bases at V and 2 bases at J, with 11 bases in the middle. The V gene's germline CDR1 is SEHNR and CDR2 FQNEAQ (reference sequence). The CDR3 runs to 15 residues. The CDR3 protein is CASSLLSGTTDTQYF. CDR3 sequence (DNA): TGTGCCAGCAGCTTACTATCCGGGACCACAGATACGCAGTATTTT.

This chain joins TRBV3-1 (or the pseudogene TRBV3-2) and TRBJ2-5; the match to TRBD1 covers 9 bases. The CDR3 contains 16 residues. Germline CDR1 reads LGHDT; CDR2 reads YNNKEL (reference sequence). V was pared by 2 bases and J by 5 bases, with 9 bases of the junction left unmatched. Here the CDR3 reads CASSQTSTGGWETQYF. CDR3 nucleotide sequence: TGTGCCAGCAGCCAAACCTCTACAGGGGGCTGGGAGACCCAGTACTTC.

The chain couples TRBV27 to TRBJ1-3, with D tentatively TRBD1 (5 bases). CDR3 length: 17 residues. The germline CDR1 and CDR2 sequences are MNHEY and SMNVEV (reference sequence). V shed 8 bases and J shed 0 bases, with 20 bases lying between them. In nucleotides, the CDR3 is TGTGCCAGCCCTCTCCCAAGGGGACGGCACTCTGGAAACACCATATATTTT. Its protein is CASPLPRGRHSGNTIYF.